This T cell receptor beta chain comes out of a study of cytomegalovirus exposure and HLA in healthy donors. Notes on the study in general: Indistinguishable V segments such as TRBV6-2 and TRBV6-3 were excluded. Per a later analysis, 15,000 to 20,000 TCR beta sequences showed association with HLA alleles at 0.05 false discovery rate. Later analysis associated a missense DCLRE1C variant with TCR beta V- and J-gene trimming. Sequencing depth across donors, presence/absence analyses assumed, was roughly uniform.

With regard to this clone: Its antigen is undetermined.

This CDR3 is built from 16 residues. CDR1 and CDR2 from the germline V gene are SGDLS and YYNGEE. V lost 3 bases, J lost 4 bases, and 14 bases lay in between. The PCR ran on 60 Vbeta and 13 Jbeta primers. Method: immunoSEQ multiplex PCR; TCRdb's copy keeps in-frame clones and lacks some. In the table there are about 160,000 clones, 60% to 80% of which are singletons. This rearrangement joins TRBV9 to TRBJ1-6; perhaps TRBD1 as D (6 bases). The TCR originated in a man aged 25 to 40 in good health and CMV-seropositive. Sequencing was performed on PBMCs. In DNA form, the CDR3 reads TGTGCCAGCAGCGCCCGGGGGGGCGGATATAATTCACCCCTCCACTTT. Protein product: CASSARGGGYNSPLHF. The full variable domain, with the rest looked up from reference TRBV9 and TRBJ1-6, is DSGVTQTPKHLITATGQRVTLRCSPRSGDLSVYWYQQSLDQGLQFLIQYYNGEERAKGNILERFSAQQFPDLHSELNLSSLELGDSALYFCASSARGGGYNSPLHFGNGTRLTVT.